This T cell receptor beta chain was sequenced during a study of cytotoxic CD8 clonotypes in ibrutinib-treated CLL. The study, taken as a whole, reports: A rise in clonality was seen at ibrutinib response, and a fall back toward baseline was seen at progression.

Profiling relied on immunoSEQ multiplex PCR, and the TCRdb table lists in-frame clones only, not all of them. Of under 15,000 clones in the sample, about two thirds were seen once. Germline V gives CDR1 SGHVS, CDR2 FNYEAQ. Germline trimming cut 4 bases from V and 9 bases from J; bases unmatched to any gene: 9. The CDR3 is 15 residues long. Details on this clone: What it recognizes is unknown.

This receptor was taken from a human donor with chronic lymphocytic leukemia. The sequenced sample was PBMCs, obtained before ibrutinib treatment. The chain uses TRBV7-6 and TRBJ2-1; TRBD2 matches 10 bases. Here the CDR3 DNA reads TGTGCCAGCAGCTCCCTAAGCGGGGGGGCCACTGAGCAGTTCTTC. This codes for CASSSLSGGATEQFF.